These T cell receptor beta chains were read from a single sample in a study of shared clonotypes between healthy human individuals. Sequencing used immunoSEQ multiplex PCR; TCRdb keeps in-frame clones, though not all of them. The sample carries some 2.3 million clones, approximately 93% recorded once. Sequencing input: naive CD4+ T cells from PBMCs. The source is a man between 18 and 29 years old in good health. Some clones in this sample may be carry-over from other donors' samples. CDR3s include the opening cysteine and the closing phenylalanine or tryptophan.

CASSPQRTGVWFTGELFF TRBJ2-2 TRBV28
CASSPLNLGSTDTQYF TRBJ2-3 TRBV5-1
CASSLLGGYGYTF TRBJ1-2 TRBV7-9
CSVAGTARSYTEAFF TRBJ1-1 TRBV29-1
CASSLTHPGELFF TRBJ2-2 TRBV7-3
CASSPRTEAYEQYF TRBJ2-7 TRBV28
CASSEASAAGGSYNEQFF TRBJ2-1 TRBV2
CASTGQGFYGYTF TRBJ1-2 TRBV6-5
CASSLVGRGHADTQYF TRBJ2-3 TRBV5-1
CASSPRAGVEEPQHF TRBJ1-5 TRBV18
CASSPRQGYEQYF TRBJ2-7 TRBV18
CAISDPLWGGEVVEQFF TRBJ2-1 TRBV10-3
CASSYTRTDEQPQHF TRBJ1-5 TRBV6-6
CAISESTADNEKLFF TRBJ1-4 TRBV10-3
CASSPAGTRGYEQYF TRBJ2-7 TRBV7-8
CATSLAGLTDTQYF TRBJ2-3 TRBV7-9
CASSLPGLGDLEQYF TRBJ2-7 TRBV7-9
CVRGAHYEQYF TRBJ2-7 TRBV7-4
CASSYGQPSSYEQYF TRBJ2-7 TRBV7-9
CASTLGLGDEQYF TRBJ2-7 TRBV6-1
CASSLSTGRGQETQYF TRBJ2-5 TRBV7-2
CASSVRRERADTQYF TRBJ2-3 TRBV5-4
CASRLAGGVADTQYF TRBJ2-3 TRBV7-2
CASSLRPDTQYF TRBJ2-3 TRBV5-4
CASSIGTGAWDEQFF TRBJ2-1 TRBV7-9
CASSESGGQNYNEQFF TRBJ2-1 TRBV7-7